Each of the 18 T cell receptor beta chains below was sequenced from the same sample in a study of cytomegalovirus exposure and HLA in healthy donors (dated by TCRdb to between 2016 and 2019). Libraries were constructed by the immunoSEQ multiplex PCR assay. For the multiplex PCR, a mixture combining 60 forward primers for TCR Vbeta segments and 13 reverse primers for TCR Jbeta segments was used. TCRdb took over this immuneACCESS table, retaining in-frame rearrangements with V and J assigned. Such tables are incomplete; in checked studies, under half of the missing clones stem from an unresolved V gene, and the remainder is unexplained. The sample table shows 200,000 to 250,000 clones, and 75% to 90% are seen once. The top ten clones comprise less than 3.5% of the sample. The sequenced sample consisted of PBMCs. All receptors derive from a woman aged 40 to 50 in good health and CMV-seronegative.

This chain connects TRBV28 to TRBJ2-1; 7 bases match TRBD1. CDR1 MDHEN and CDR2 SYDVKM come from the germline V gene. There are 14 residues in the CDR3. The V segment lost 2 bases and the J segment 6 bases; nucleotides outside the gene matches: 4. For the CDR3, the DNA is TGTGCCAGCAGTTTAGTTTACAGGGGCAATGAGCAGTTCTTC. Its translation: CASSLVYRGNEQFF.

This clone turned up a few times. The CDR3 DNA reads TGTGCCAGCCGGGCGGGCTTCTCCTCCTACGAGCAGTACTTC. Translation gives CASRAGFSSYEQYF. V and J are TRBV19 and TRBJ2-7; maybe TRBD2 (5 bases). Germline values: CDR1 LNHDA, CDR2 SQIVND (reference sequence). The CDR3 is 14 residues long. V was pared by 9 bases and J by 0 bases, with 15 bases between.

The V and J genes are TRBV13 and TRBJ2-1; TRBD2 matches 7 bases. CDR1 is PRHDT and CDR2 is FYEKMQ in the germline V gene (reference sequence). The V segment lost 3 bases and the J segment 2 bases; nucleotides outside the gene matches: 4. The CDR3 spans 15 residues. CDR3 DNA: TGTGCCAGCAGCTTCGGACTAGGGGCCTACAATGAGCAGTTCTTC. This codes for CASSFGLGAYNEQFF. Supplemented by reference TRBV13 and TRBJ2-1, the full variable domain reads AAGVIQSPRHLIKEKRETATLKCYPIPRHDTVYWYQQGPGQDPQFLISFYEKMQSDKGSIPDRFSAQQFSDYHSELNMSSLELGDSALYFCASSFGLGAYNEQFFGPGTRLTVL.

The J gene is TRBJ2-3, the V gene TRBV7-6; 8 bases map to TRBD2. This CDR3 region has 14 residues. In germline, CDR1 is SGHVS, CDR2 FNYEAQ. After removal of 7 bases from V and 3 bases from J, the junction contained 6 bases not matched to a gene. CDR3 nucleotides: TGTGCCAGCACCAAAGCGGGAGTGACAGATACGCAGTATTTT. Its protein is CASTKAGVTDTQYF. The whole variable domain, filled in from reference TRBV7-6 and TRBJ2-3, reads GAGVSQSPRYKVTKRGQDVALRCDPISGHVSLYWYRQALGQGPEFLTYFNYEAQQDKSGLPNDRFSAERPEGSISTLTIQRTEQRDSAMYRCASTKAGVTDTQYFGPGTRLTVL.

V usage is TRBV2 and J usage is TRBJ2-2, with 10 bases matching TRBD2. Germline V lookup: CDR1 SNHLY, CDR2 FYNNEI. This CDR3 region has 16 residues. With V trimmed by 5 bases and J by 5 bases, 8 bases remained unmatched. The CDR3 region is CASSLTSGFRTGELFF. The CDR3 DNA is TGTGCCAGCAGTTTGACTAGCGGGTTTCGAACCGGGGAGCTGTTTTTT.

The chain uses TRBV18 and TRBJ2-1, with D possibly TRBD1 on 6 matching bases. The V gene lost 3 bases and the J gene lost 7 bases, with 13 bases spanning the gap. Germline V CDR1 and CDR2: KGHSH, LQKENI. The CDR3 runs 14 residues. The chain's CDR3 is CASSPGTPRNEQFF. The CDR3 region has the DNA TGTGCCAGCTCACCCGGGACACCGAGAAATGAGCAGTTCTTC.

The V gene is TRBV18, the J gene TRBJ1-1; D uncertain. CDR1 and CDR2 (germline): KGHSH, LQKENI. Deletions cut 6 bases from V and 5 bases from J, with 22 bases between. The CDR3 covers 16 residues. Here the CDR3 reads CASSFNEAQRHTEAFF. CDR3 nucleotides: TGTGCCAGCTCCTTCAACGAGGCCCAGCGGCATACTGAAGCTTTCTTT. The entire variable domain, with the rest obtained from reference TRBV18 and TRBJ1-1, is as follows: NAGVMQNPRHLVRRRGQEARLRCSPMKGHSHVYWYRQLPEEGLKFMVYLQKENIIDESGMPKERFSAEFPKEGPSILRIQQVVRGDSAAYFCASSFNEAQRHTEAFFGQGTRLTVV.

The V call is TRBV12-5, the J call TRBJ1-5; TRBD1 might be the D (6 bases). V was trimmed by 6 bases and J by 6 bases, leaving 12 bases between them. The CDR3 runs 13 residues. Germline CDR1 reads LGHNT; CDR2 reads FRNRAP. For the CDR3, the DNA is TGTGCTAGTGGGCAACAGGGATTTCAGCCCCAGCATTTT. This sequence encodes CASGQQGFQPQHF.

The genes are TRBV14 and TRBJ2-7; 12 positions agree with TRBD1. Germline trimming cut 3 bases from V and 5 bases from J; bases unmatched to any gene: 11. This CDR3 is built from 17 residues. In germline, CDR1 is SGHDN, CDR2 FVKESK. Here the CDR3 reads CASSQRDRGLNQDEQYF. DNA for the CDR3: TGTGCCAGCAGCCAGCGGGACAGGGGGCTAAATCAGGACGAGCAGTACTTC.

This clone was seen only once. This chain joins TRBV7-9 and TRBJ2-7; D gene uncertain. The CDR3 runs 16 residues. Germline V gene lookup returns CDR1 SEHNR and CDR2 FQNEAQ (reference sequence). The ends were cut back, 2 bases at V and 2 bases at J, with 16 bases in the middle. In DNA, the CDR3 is TGTGCCAGCAGCTTAATTTATGGCGACTCAACCTACGAGCAGTACTTC. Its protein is CASSLIYGDSTYEQYF.

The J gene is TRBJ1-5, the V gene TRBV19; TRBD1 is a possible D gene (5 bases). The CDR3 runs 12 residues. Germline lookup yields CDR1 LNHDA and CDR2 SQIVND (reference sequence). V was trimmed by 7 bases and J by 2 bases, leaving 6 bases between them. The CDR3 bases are TGTGCCAGTACACAGGGCAATCAGCCCCAGCATTTT. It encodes CASTQGNQPQHF.

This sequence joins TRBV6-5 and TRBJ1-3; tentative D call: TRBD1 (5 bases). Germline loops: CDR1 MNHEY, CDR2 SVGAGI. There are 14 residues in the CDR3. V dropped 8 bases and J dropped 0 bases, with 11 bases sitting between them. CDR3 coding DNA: TGTGCCAGCGCCGGACATATCTCTGGAAACACCATATATTTT. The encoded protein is CASAGHISGNTIYF.

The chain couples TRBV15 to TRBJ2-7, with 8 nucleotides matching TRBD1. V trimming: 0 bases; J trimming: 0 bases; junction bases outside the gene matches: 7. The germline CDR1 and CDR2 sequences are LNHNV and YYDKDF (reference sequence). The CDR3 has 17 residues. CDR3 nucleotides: TGTGCCACCAGCAGAGATTTCGGACAGGGAAGCTCCTACGAGCAGTACTTC. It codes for CATSRDFGQGSSYEQYF.

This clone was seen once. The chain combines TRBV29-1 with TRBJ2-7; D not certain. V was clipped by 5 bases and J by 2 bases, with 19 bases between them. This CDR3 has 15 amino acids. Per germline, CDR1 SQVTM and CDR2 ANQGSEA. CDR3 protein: CSVHALVLPTYEQYF. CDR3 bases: TGCAGCGTTCATGCACTGGTGCTCCCTACCTACGAGCAGTACTTC.

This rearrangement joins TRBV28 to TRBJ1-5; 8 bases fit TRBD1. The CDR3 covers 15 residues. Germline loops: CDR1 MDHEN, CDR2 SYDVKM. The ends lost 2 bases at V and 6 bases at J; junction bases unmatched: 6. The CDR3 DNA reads TGTGCCAGCAGTTTAGGTCAGGGGGCAAGTCAGCCCCAGCATTTT. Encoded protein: CASSLGQGASQPQHF.

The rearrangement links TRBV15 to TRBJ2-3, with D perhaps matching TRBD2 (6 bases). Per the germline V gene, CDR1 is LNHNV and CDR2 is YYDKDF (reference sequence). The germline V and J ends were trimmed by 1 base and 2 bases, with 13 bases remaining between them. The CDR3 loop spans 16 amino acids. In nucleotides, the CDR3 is TGTGCCACCAGCAGAGGCTCGCGGGACCCCACAGATACGCAGTATTTT. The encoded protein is CATSRGSRDPTDTQYF.

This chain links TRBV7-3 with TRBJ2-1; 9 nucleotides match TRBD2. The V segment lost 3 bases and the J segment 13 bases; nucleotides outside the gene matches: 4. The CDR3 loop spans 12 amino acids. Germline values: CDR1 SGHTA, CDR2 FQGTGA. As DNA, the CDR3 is TGTGCCAGCAGCTTGGAAGCGGGAGGACAGTTCTTC. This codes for CASSLEAGGQFF.

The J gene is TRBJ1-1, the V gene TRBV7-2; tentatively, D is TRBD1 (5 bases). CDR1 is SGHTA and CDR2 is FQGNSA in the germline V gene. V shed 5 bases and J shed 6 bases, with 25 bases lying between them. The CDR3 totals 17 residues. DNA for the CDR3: TGTGCCAGCAGCCTCGTCGGGGGTGGTGGTGTTCGGGCTGAAGCTTTCTTT. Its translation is CASSLVGGGGVRAEAFF.